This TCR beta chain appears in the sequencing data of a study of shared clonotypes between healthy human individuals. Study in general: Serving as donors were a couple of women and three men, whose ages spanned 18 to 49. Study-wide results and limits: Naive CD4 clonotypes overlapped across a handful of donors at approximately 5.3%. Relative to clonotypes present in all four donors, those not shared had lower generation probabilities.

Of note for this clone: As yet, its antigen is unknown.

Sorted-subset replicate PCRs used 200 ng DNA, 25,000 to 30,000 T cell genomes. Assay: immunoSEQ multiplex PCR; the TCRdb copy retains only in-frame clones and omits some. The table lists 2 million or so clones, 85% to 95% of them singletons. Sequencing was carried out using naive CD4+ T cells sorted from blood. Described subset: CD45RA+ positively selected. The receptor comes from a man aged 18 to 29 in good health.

The CDR3: CASSGTGTVSYEQYF. The DNA for the CDR3 is TGTGCCAGCTCAGGCACCGGGACGGTTTCCTACGAGCAGTACTTC. The chain recombines TRBV18 with TRBJ2-7; D is perhaps TRBD1 or TRBD2 (5 bases each). The CDR3 totals 15 residues. CDR1 is KGHSH and CDR2 is LQKENI in the germline V gene. V dropped 5 bases and J dropped 1 base, with 15 bases sitting between them.